These 8 T cell receptor beta chains were all obtained from the same sample, sequenced in a study of cytomegalovirus exposure and HLA in healthy donors (dated by TCRdb to 2016 to 2017). Libraries were made using the immunoSEQ multiplex PCR assay. A mixture of 60 forward primers for TCR Vbeta segments and 13 reverse primers for TCR Jbeta segments was used in the multiplex PCR. TCRdb obtained this table from immuneACCESS and retained in-frame rearrangements with V and J assigned. These tables miss some clones; where compared with another copy, unresolved V genes account for less than half of the shortfall, and the remainder is unexplained. In this sample the table shows approximately 130,000 clones, 79% of which occur a single time. Less than 1.1% of the sample comes from the top ten. The sequenced sample consisted of PBMCs. These receptors were obtained from a male donor in good health and CMV-seronegative.

This clone was seen only once. V gene TRBV18 combines with J gene TRBJ1-5; the D is unclear. Trimming pared 3 bases from V and 5 bases from J, leaving 14 bases between. The CDR3 contains 15 residues. The germline V gene has CDR1 KGHSH and CDR2 LQKENI. CDR3 sequence (DNA): TGTGCCAGCTCACCCGGCGGGAAGGGATATCAGCCCCAGCATTTT. This codes for CASSPGGKGYQPQHF.

This chain joins TRBV5-6 and TRBJ1-1, with 10 bases identical to TRBD1. Unmatched junction bases numbered 4, after V lost 4 bases and J lost 7 bases. The CDR3 totals 13 residues. CDR1 is SGHDT, CDR2 YYEEEE, per germline. In DNA, the CDR3 is TGTGCCAGCAGCCGCGGGACAGGGGTTGAAGCTTTCTTT. Translating it yields CASSRGTGVEAFF.

The rearrangement joins TRBV10-1 to TRBJ2-5; 10 positions match TRBD1. The CDR3 extends over 13 amino acids. Germline V gene data show CDR1 as WNHNN and CDR2 as SYGVQD (reference sequence). V trimming: 6 bases; J trimming: 3 bases; junction bases outside the gene matches: 1. The CDR3 protein is CASRGTGEETQYF. The CDR3 DNA reads TGCGCCAGCAGAGGGACAGGGGAAGAGACCCAGTACTTC.

DNA of the CDR3: TGTGCCAGCAGCTTATCCACTAGGGGAAACACCATATATTTT. This encodes CASSLSTRGNTIYF. This rearrangement joins TRBV7-9 to TRBJ1-3; D ambiguous. Germline CDR1 and CDR2: SEHNR and FQNEAQ (reference sequence). This CDR3 comprises 14 residues. V lost 2 bases and J lost 4, with 9 bases in between.

V gene TRBV29-1 combines with J gene TRBJ2-3; a weak D match, TRBD1 (5 bases). Per germline, CDR1 SQVTM and CDR2 ANQGSEA. The V end was cut by 3 bases, the J end by 2 bases, with 9 bases between. The CDR3 totals 13 residues. CDR3 sequence: CSVEETATDTQYF. CDR3 nucleotides: TGCAGCGTTGAGGAGACAGCCACAGATACGCAGTATTTT.

The chain has TRBV4-3 and TRBJ2-2; TRBD2 matches at 12 bases. The CDR3 consists of 18 residues. J was trimmed by 5 bases and V by 1 base; bases with no gene match: 8. Germline V gene sequence: CDR1 LGHNA, CDR2 YSLEER. CDR3 sequence reads: CASSQGASGGASTGELFF. In DNA form, the CDR3 reads TGCGCCAGCAGCCAAGGCGCTAGCGGGGGGGCCAGTACCGGGGAGCTGTTTTTT.

In its sample, this clone was seen a few times. This rearrangement joins TRBV18 to TRBJ1-1, with 8 bases aligning to TRBD1. J gave up 0 bases and V 2 bases, and 2 bases lay outside the gene matches. Germline V gene data show CDR1 as KGHSH and CDR2 as LQKENI. This CDR3 is built from 15 residues. CDR3 loop: CASSPMTGVNTEAFF. The CDR3 nucleotides are TGTGCCAGCTCACCAATGACAGGGGTGAACACTGAAGCTTTCTTT.

The chain employs TRBV18 and TRBJ1-4; 9 nucleotides line up with TRBD1. Per germline, CDR1 KGHSH and CDR2 LQKENI. V was pared by 5 bases and J by 2 bases, with 6 bases of the junction left unmatched. The CDR3 spans 16 residues. The CDR3 nucleotides read TGTGCCAGCTCAATACAGGGGGCGGGCACTAATGAAAAACTGTTTTTT. It specifies CASSIQGAGTNEKLFF.